The rows below give T cell receptor beta chains drawn from one sample of a study of CD8+ T cells in alopecia areata. Sequencing used immunoSEQ multiplex PCR; TCRdb keeps in-frame clones, though not all of them. The sample contains approximately 130,000 clones, about 51% of which appear only once. The sequencing input was NKG2D-low CD8+ T cells sorted from blood. These receptors came from a human donor with alopecia areata. Both conserved end residues are trimmed from each CDR3. Fields, in order: V gene, CDR3 protein.

V: TRBV27; CDR3: ASIRLRNEQF
V: TRBV25-1; CDR3: ASSEQGHVEQF
V: TRBV25-1; CDR3: ASTPNGGYSYEQY
V: TRBV28; CDR3: ASSLMGSNQPQH
V: TRBV6-5; CDR3: ASSYGIAGDTQY
V: TRBV29-1; CDR3: SVEGGTSGAFGSSYNEQF
V: TRBV28; CDR3: ASNQRLRTFTDTQY
V: TRBV5-6; CDR3: ASSSGLVYEQY
V: TRBV29-1; CDR3: SVESSPEQY
V: TRBV29-1; CDR3: SVDGSSYNEQF